Presented here are 27 T cell receptor beta chains from one specimen sequenced in a study of T cell clones after liver transplantation. TCRdb keeps only in-frame clones here, not all; method: immunoSEQ multiplex PCR. In the table there are over 90,000 clones, about 88% of which are singletons. The material sequenced was CD4+ T cells from blood, taken roughly 50 months after liver transplant. These receptors all come from a human patient who received a liver transplant. Some T cells could come from the graft donor.

This sequence joins TRBV5-4 and TRBJ1-2, with 7 bases that match TRBD1. The CDR3 spans 14 residues. In germline, CDR1 is SGHNT, CDR2 YYREEE (reference sequence). J lost 7 bases, V lost 0 bases, and 6 bases had no gene match. The CDR3 reads CASSLGRGRGGYTF. DNA of the CDR3: TGTGCCAGCAGCTTGGGAAGGGGGCGCGGTGGCTACACCTTC. Full variable domain (remainder filled in from reference TRBV5-4 and TRBJ1-2): ETGVTQSPTHLIKTRGQQVTLRCSSQSGHNTVSWYQQALGQGPQFIFQYYREEENGRGNFPPRFSGLQFPNYSSELNVNALELDDSALYLCASSLGRGRGGYTFGSGTRLTVV.

The V gene is TRBV7-6, the J gene TRBJ2-5, with D tentatively TRBD1 (5 bases). The ends were cut back, 4 bases at V and 5 bases at J, with 11 bases in the middle. Germline V gene sequence: CDR1 SGHVS, CDR2 FNYEAQ. This CDR3 has 13 amino acids. CDR3 DNA sequence: TGTGCCAGCAGCTCTCTGACAGAGGAGACCCAGTACTTC. As protein: CASSSLTEETQYF. The complete variable domain, with remaining parts taken from reference TRBV7-6 and TRBJ2-5, reads GAGVSQSPRYKVTKRGQDVALRCDPISGHVSLYWYRQALGQGPEFLTYFNYEAQQDKSGLPNDRFSAERPEGSISTLTIQRTEQRDSAMYRCASSSLTEETQYFGPGTRLLVL.

Only a few counts were recorded for this clone. Other DNA variants within this sample encode the same CDR3. This CDR3 reads CASSLRTGANYGYTF. The CDR3 coding sequence is TGTGCCAGCAGTTTACGAACAGGGGCTAACTATGGCTACACCTTC. The chain joins TRBV27 to TRBJ1-2, with TRBD1 matching over 7 bases. Trimming at V came to 2 bases and at J to 0 bases, leaving 3 bases not matched to a gene. The CDR3 spans 15 residues. Germline assignment: CDR1 MNHEY and CDR2 SMNVEV (reference sequence).

This clone occurred a few times. This chain uses TRBV5-1 with TRBJ2-1; 9 bases fit TRBD2. Losses at the gene ends were 4 bases for V and 8 bases for J; bases not matched to a gene: 10. CDR1 and CDR2 (germline): SGHRS, YFSETQ. This CDR3 is built from 15 residues. CDR3 loop: CASSRRPSGTDEQFF. Written as DNA, the CDR3 is TGCGCCAGCAGCCGGCGGCCTAGCGGGACCGATGAGCAGTTCTTC.

The J gene is TRBJ1-3, the V gene TRBV7-3; TRBD1 matches 9 bases. Per germline, CDR1 SGHTA and CDR2 FQGTGA. V shed 9 bases and J 4 bases; nucleotides not matched to a gene: 13. The CDR3 contains 16 residues. For the CDR3, the DNA is TGTGCCAGAGATAATTTTACCGGGACAGGGGGAAACACCATATATTTT. Translation gives CARDNFTGTGGNTIYF.

The gene calls are TRBV2 and TRBJ1-4; TRBD1 might be the D (6 bases). The CDR3 consists of 13 residues. In germline, CDR1 is SNHLY, CDR2 FYNNEI. V gave up 5 bases and J gave up 3 bases, with 7 bases separating them. This CDR3 is CASSRTANEKLFF. The CDR3 region has the DNA TGTGCCAGCAGTCGGACAGCTAATGAAAAACTGTTTTTT.

The rearrangement uses TRBV27 and TRBJ2-7, with D perhaps matching TRBD2 (6 bases). V was pared by 5 bases and J by 4 bases, with 12 bases between. CDR3 length: 13 amino acids. Per the germline V gene, CDR1 is MNHEY and CDR2 is SMNVEV (reference sequence). The CDR3 loop is CASSLEGRYEQYF. The DNA for the CDR3 is TGTGCCAGCAGTCTGGAGGGGAGGTACGAGCAGTACTTC.

This chain uses TRBV28 with TRBJ1-1; D is unclear. Germline V gene sequence: CDR1 MDHEN, CDR2 SYDVKM. This CDR3 spans 13 amino acids. V was clipped by 1 base and J by 8 bases, with 11 bases between them. CDR3 amino acids: CASSLSHSREAFF. The CDR3 DNA reads as TGTGCCAGCAGTTTATCCCACAGCCGGGAAGCTTTCTTT.

This chain connects TRBV28 to TRBJ1-6; D not resolved. The V gene's germline CDR1 is MDHEN and CDR2 SYDVKM. Trimming stripped 7 bases from V and 0 bases from J, with 13 bases between. The CDR3 is made up of 16 amino acids. The CDR3 nucleotides read TGTGCCAGCACCCGCGACCCGAGCTCCTATAATTCACCCCTCCACTTT. This translates into CASTRDPSSYNSPLHF.

Only a few counts were recorded for this clone. J is TRBJ1-5 and V is TRBV19; D unresolved. The V gene lost 4 bases and the J gene lost 6 bases, with 19 bases spanning the gap. Per germline, CDR1 LNHDA and CDR2 SQIVND (reference sequence). The CDR3 loop spans 16 amino acids. The chain's CDR3 is CASSTPPGVVGQPQHF. CDR3 coding DNA: TGTGCCAGTAGTACCCCCCCCGGGGTAGTAGGTCAGCCCCAGCATTTT.

The rearrangement uses TRBV10-3 and TRBJ2-7, with 9 bases aligning to TRBD2. CDR3 length equals 15 residues. Germline CDR1 reads ENHRY; CDR2 reads SYGVKD. The V segment lost 2 bases and the J segment 3 bases; nucleotides outside the gene matches: 5. DNA of the CDR3: TGTGCCATCAGTGAGAACGTTAGCGGGAGCTACGAGCAGTACTTC. This codes for CAISENVSGSYEQYF.

With respect to this clone: At one end, the junction sequence differs from germline, possibly due to a read error. The chain links TRBV20-1 to TRBJ2-5; no definite D call. The germline CDR1 and CDR2 sequences are DFQATT and SNEGSKA (reference sequence). The CDR3 consists of 11 residues. The chain's CDR3 is CSAPQQGTQYF. In nucleotides, the CDR3 is TGCAGTGCTCCCCAGCAAGGGACCCAGTACTTC.

The V gene is TRBV2, the J gene TRBJ2-1; D may be TRBD1 (6 bases). The V gene lost 3 bases and the J gene lost 0 bases, with 12 bases spanning the gap. Germline V gene sequence: CDR1 SNHLY, CDR2 FYNNEI. The CDR3 runs to 16 residues. The chain's CDR3 is CASSDVGAASYNEQFF. The CDR3 DNA sequence: TGTGCCAGCAGTGACGTGGGGGCAGCCTCCTACAATGAGCAGTTCTTC.

The chain uses TRBV6-5 and TRBJ2-5, with a weak D call TRBD1 (6 bases). The V and J ends lost 4 bases and 1 base respectively, with 16 bases between them. The CDR3 sequence is 16 residues long. The germline V gene has CDR1 MNHEY and CDR2 SVGAGI. The CDR3 DNA reads TGTGCCAGCAGTTCGAACCCGACAGGTCCCCAAGAGACCCAGTACTTC. This codes for CASSSNPTGPQETQYF.

This chain connects TRBV9 to TRBJ1-1, with D possibly being TRBD1 (5 bases). Trimming removed 2 bases at V and 0 bases at J, with 8 bases between. There are 14 residues in the CDR3. The germline V gene has CDR1 SGDLS and CDR2 YYNGEE. The chain's CDR3 is CASSVRQMNTEAFF. The CDR3 DNA is TGTGCCAGCAGCGTTCGACAGATGAACACTGAAGCTTTCTTT.

The chain uses TRBV9 and TRBJ2-2; 9 bases line up with TRBD2. The CDR3 consists of 18 residues. J gave up 4 bases and V 2 bases, and 12 bases lay outside the gene matches. Looked up from germline, CDR1 is SGDLS and CDR2 is YYNGEE. The CDR3 sequence: CASSVGLAGTPGTGELFF. DNA for the CDR3: TGTGCCAGCAGCGTGGGCCTAGCGGGGACTCCGGGCACCGGGGAGCTGTTTTTT.

The chain has TRBV5-1 and TRBJ1-2; no firm D call. The CDR3 runs to 14 residues. Per germline, CDR1 SGHRS and CDR2 YFSETQ. Deletions cut 4 bases from V and 0 bases from J, with 10 bases between. The CDR3: CASSPAGTNYGYTF. The DNA for the CDR3 is TGCGCCAGCAGCCCCGCCGGCACTAACTATGGCTACACCTTC.

CDR3 residues: CASRTGTPSTEAFF. The CDR3 bases are TGTGCCAGCAGAACCGGGACCCCGAGCACTGAAGCTTTCTTT. This sequence joins TRBV2 and TRBJ1-1; perhaps TRBD1 as D (5 bases). CDR3 length: 14 amino acids. The germline V and J ends were trimmed by 6 bases and 4 bases, with 15 bases remaining between them. Germline values: CDR1 SNHLY, CDR2 FYNNEI.

The rearrangement links TRBV19 to TRBJ2-3; the D gene is possibly TRBD1 (6 bases). The V gene's germline CDR1 is LNHDA and CDR2 SQIVND (reference sequence). There are 14 residues in the CDR3. The V end lost 4 bases, the J end lost 1 base, and 9 bases lay between the germline ends. This chain's CDR3 is CASSTSGGTDTQYF. The CDR3 DNA follows: TGTGCCAGTAGTACCTCAGGGGGCACAGATACGCAGTATTTT.

The V gene is TRBV2, the J gene TRBJ2-5; the match to TRBD1 covers 8 bases. The CDR3 contains 14 residues. Germline CDR1 SNHLY, CDR2 FYNNEI. V gave up 6 bases and J gave up 3 bases; unmatched junction bases: 6. The CDR3 nucleotides read TGTGCCAGCAGGGAAAACAGGGGGGAAGAGACCCAGTACTTC. This encodes CASRENRGEETQYF. Combining the CDR3 with reference TRBV2 and TRBJ2-5 gives the whole variable domain EPEVTQTPSHQVTQMGQEVILRCVPISNHLYFYWYRQILGQKVEFLVSFYNNEISEKSEIFDDQFSVERPDGSNFTLKIRSTKLEDSAMYFCASRENRGEETQYFGPGTRLLVL.

This chain uses TRBV4-3 with TRBJ2-1; 9 bases map to TRBD1. CDR3 length: 13 residues. Germline values: CDR1 LGHNA, CDR2 YSLEER. Trimming removed 3 bases from V and 9 bases from J; junction bases left unmatched: 3. The CDR3 DNA reads TGCGCCAGCAGCCATGGGGACAGGGCTGAGCAGTTCTTC. The encoded protein is CASSHGDRAEQFF.

This clone appeared a single time. V is TRBV5-1 and J is TRBJ2-1; 9 nucleotides align to TRBD2. J was trimmed by 6 bases and V by 2 bases; bases with no gene match: 9. From germline, CDR1 is SGHRS and CDR2 YFSETQ. The CDR3 sequence is 16 residues long. The CDR3, as DNA: TGCGCCAGCAGCTTTATGAGATTAGCGGGAGTCAATGAGCAGTTCTTC. This codes for CASSFMRLAGVNEQFF.

The gene calls are TRBV7-9 and TRBJ2-5; no reliable D call. V gave up 2 bases and J gave up 4 bases, with 11 bases separating them. The CDR3 runs to 14 residues. Per germline, CDR1 SEHNR and CDR2 FQNEAQ (reference sequence). The CDR3, as DNA: TGTGCCAGCAGCTTATCCGCCTGGGGAGAGACCCAGTACTTC. Its translation is CASSLSAWGETQYF.

The chain employs TRBV7-3 and TRBJ2-5, with 7 bases matching TRBD1. The junction had 2 bases not matched to a gene; V was cut back by 3 bases and J by 4 bases. Looked up from germline, CDR1 is SGHTA and CDR2 is FQGTGA. This CDR3 region has 13 residues. CDR3 protein: CASSFGTVETQYF. The CDR3 coding sequence is TGTGCCAGCAGCTTCGGGACAGTAGAGACCCAGTACTTC.

This sequence joins TRBV5-1 and TRBJ1-4, with TRBD1 identical over 7 bases. CDR1 and CDR2 from the germline V gene are SGHRS and YFSETQ. With V trimmed by 2 bases and J by 7 bases, 8 bases remained unmatched. This CDR3 region has 15 residues. CDR3 DNA sequence: TGCGCCAGCAGCTTTACAGGGGTGGAGGCTGAAAAACTGTTTTTT. Amino acid sequence: CASSFTGVEAEKLFF.

The DNA of the CDR3 is TGTGCCAGCAGCCCCGGACAGGGGTCGCCCAATGAGCAGTTCTTC. Its translation is CASSPGQGSPNEQFF. The J gene is TRBJ2-1, the V gene TRBV5-4, with 9 bases that match TRBD1. There are 15 residues in the CDR3. Germline CDR1 is SGHNT and CDR2 is YYREEE (reference sequence). V gave up 4 bases and J gave up 6 bases; unmatched junction bases: 8.

The chain carries TRBV4-1 and TRBJ2-2, with a tentative D call TRBD2 (5 bases). Germline CDR1 MGHRA, CDR2 YSYEKL. The germline V and J ends were trimmed by 1 base and 5 bases, with 14 bases remaining between them. The CDR3 is 16 residues long. For the CDR3, the DNA is TGCGCCAGCAGCCAAGGAGGATATGGAGGTACCGGGGAGCTGTTTTTT. Protein sequence: CASSQGGYGGTGELFF.